The 13 T cell receptor beta chains below come from one sample, sequenced in a study of blood T cell repertoires in COVID-19. Sequenced by immunoSEQ multiplex PCR; TCRdb stores in-frame clones only, minus some. The sample comprises 88,000 or so clones, about 84% of which are singletons, and 4.4% rests with the top ten. Sequencing was done on a sample of peripheral blood. These receptor sequences come from a man aged 60 to 75 with acute or convalescent COVID-19.

The V gene is TRBV6-6, the J gene TRBJ2-7, with TRBD2 matching over 13 bases. The length of the CDR3 is 15 residues. The J segment lost 3 bases and the V segment lost 6 bases, leaving 5 bases of the junction unmatched. Germline lookup yields CDR1 MNHNY and CDR2 SVGAGI (reference sequence). This chain's CDR3 is CASSQLAGGLYEQYF. CDR3 coding DNA: TGTGCCAGCAGCCAACTAGCGGGGGGGCTCTACGAGCAGTACTTC.

The chain joins TRBV5-1 to TRBJ2-1; D ambiguous. V was shortened by 2 bases and J by 3 bases, with 9 bases between the two germline ends. The CDR3 totals 14 residues. Germline V CDR1 and CDR2: SGHRS, YFSETQ. As DNA, the CDR3 is TGCGCCAGCAGCTTAGCGCCCTACTACAATGAGCAGTTCTTC. Amino acids: CASSLAPYYNEQFF.

This clone was recorded only once. The chain is built from TRBV9 and TRBJ2-7; possibly TRBD2 for D (5 bases). The CDR3 spans 14 residues. Germline V gene data show CDR1 as SGDLS and CDR2 as YYNGEE. The ends were cut back, 3 bases at V and 3 bases at J, with 13 bases in the middle. CDR3 in DNA: TGTGCCAGCAGCGCAGAACTCCGGGACTACGAGCAGTACTTC. This translates into CASSAELRDYEQYF.

The chain has TRBV30 and TRBJ1-4, with TRBD1 as a possible D gene (5 bases). The CDR3 runs to 13 residues. Trimming removed 4 bases at V and 4 bases at J, with 10 bases between. Per the germline V gene, CDR1 is GTSNPN and CDR2 is SVGIG (reference sequence). In DNA, the CDR3 is TGTGCCTGGAACCGGGGGAGTAATGAAAAACTGTTTTTT. Amino acids: CAWNRGSNEKLFF.

V and J are TRBV19 and TRBJ1-2, with D unclear. Per the germline V gene, CDR1 is LNHDA and CDR2 is SQIVND (reference sequence). This CDR3 region has 14 residues. Trimming left V 3 bases short and J 4 bases short, with 12 bases between. CDR3 nucleotides: TGTGCCAGTAGTATGGTGGCGGCAGTCTATGGCTACACCTTC. Translation: CASSMVAAVYGYTF.

J is TRBJ2-5 and V is TRBV5-1; 9 positions match TRBD2. Germline-derived CDR1 and CDR2 are SGHRS and YFSETQ. This CDR3 has 14 amino acids. V lost 2 bases, J lost 5 bases, and 4 bases stayed unmatched. CDR3 bases: TGCGCCAGCAGCTTTAGCGGGAGCGGGGAGACCCAGTACTTC. Translating gives CASSFSGSGETQYF.

The gene calls are TRBV6-5 and TRBJ2-7; TRBD1 matches at 10 bases. Germline V CDR1 and CDR2: MNHEY, SVGAGI. This CDR3 has 15 residues. J was trimmed by 2 bases and V by 6 bases; bases with no gene match: 7. CDR3 in DNA: TGTGCCAGCAGGGCCGGGACAGGGGTTACCTACGAGCAGTACTTC. Translated, it gives CASRAGTGVTYEQYF.

The chain employs TRBV24-1 and TRBJ2-5; 9 positions agree with TRBD2. This CDR3 has 15 residues. From germline, CDR1 is KGHDR and CDR2 SFDVKD. V lost 3 bases and J lost 5; bases outside the gene matches: 6. In nucleotides, the CDR3 is TGTGCCACCAGTGATGCGGGACTAGCTCCGGAGACCCAGTACTTC. The encoded protein is CATSDAGLAPETQYF.

The chain combines TRBV7-2 with TRBJ2-1; 9 bases line up with TRBD2. The V and J ends lost 4 bases and 5 bases, in that order; junction bases with no gene match: 9. CDR1 is SGHTA, CDR2 FQGNSA, per germline. The CDR3 length is 16 residues. The CDR3 DNA reads TGTGCCAGCAGCTCCAGGAGTAGCGGGAGTCACAATGAGCAGTTCTTC. Translation gives CASSSRSSGSHNEQFF.

The J gene is TRBJ2-1, the V gene TRBV9; a possible D gene is TRBD2 (11 bases). CDR1 SGDLS and CDR2 YYNGEE come from the germline V gene. CDR3 size: 23 residues. Trimming pared 4 bases from V and 3 bases from J, leaving 38 bases between. This CDR3 is CASSLGTGVGGLAEGSHYNEQFF. The CDR3 DNA reads as TGTGCCAGCAGCCTTGGGACAGGGGTGGGGGGACTAGCGGAAGGTTCCCACTACAATGAGCAGTTCTTC.

This clone was recorded once. The V call is TRBV3-1 (or the pseudogene TRBV3-2), the J call TRBJ2-7; 10 bases are a match to TRBD1. Germline values: CDR1 LGHDT, CDR2 YNNKEL (reference sequence). The CDR3 extends over 16 amino acids. J was trimmed by 2 bases and V by 4 bases; bases with no gene match: 8. The CDR3 DNA follows: TGTGCCAGCAGCCTCCGCCCGGACAGGGGGGCCTACGAGCAGTACTTC. Translating gives CASSLRPDRGAYEQYF.

The rearrangement uses TRBV3-1 (or the pseudogene TRBV3-2) and TRBJ1-1; 8 bases map to TRBD1. The germline V gene encodes CDR1 LGHDT and CDR2 YNNKEL (reference sequence). V shed 2 bases, J shed 8 bases, and the junction held 4 bases outside the gene matches. The CDR3 has 13 amino acids. The CDR3 DNA reads TGTGCCAGCAGCCAACTTTGGACAGGGGAAGCTTTCTTT. Translated, it gives CASSQLWTGEAFF.

The J gene is TRBJ2-3, the V gene TRBV6-5, with D unresolved. From germline, CDR1 is MNHEY and CDR2 SVGAGI. Trimming took off 8 bases at V and 0 bases at J, with 12 bases between the two ends. The CDR3 has 14 residues. CDR3 DNA sequence: TGTGCCAGCCGTTCGGCAGGTAGCACAGATACGCAGTATTTT. This encodes CASRSAGSTDTQYF.